These T cell receptor beta chains were read from a single sample in a study of cytomegalovirus exposure and HLA in healthy donors. TCRdb keeps only in-frame clones here, not all; method: immunoSEQ multiplex PCR. This table holds approximately 300,000 clones, about nine tenths found once. The sample comprised PBMCs. These receptors came from a woman between 18 and 29 years old in good health and CMV-seronegative. Each CDR3 is given with its conserved first and last residue. The order of the fields is J gene, clone size, V gene, D gene, CDR3 DNA, CDR3 protein. D genes are given only for firm matches. Clone size, where shown, is once, few, many, or a class for clones that have expanded.

j_gene: TRBJ2-1
abundance: -
v_gene: TRBV2
d_gene: -
CDR3nt: TGTGCCAGCTTCAGCGAGAGCTCCTACAATGAGCAGTTCTTC
CDR3aa: CASFSESSYNEQFF

j_gene: TRBJ2-1
abundance: -
v_gene: TRBV6-1
d_gene: -
CDR3nt: TGTGCCAGCAGTGAGGGGGGAGCTTCCCACAATGAGCAGTTCTTC
CDR3aa: CASSEGGASHNEQFF

j_gene: TRBJ2-2
abundance: -
v_gene: TRBV9
d_gene: -
CDR3nt: TGTGCCAGCACAGGGGTTCGCACCGGGGAGCTGTTTTTT
CDR3aa: CASTGVRTGELFF

j_gene: TRBJ2-7
abundance: -
v_gene: TRBV28
d_gene: -
CDR3nt: TGTGCCAGCAGTTGGACTGTTTCCTACGAGCAGTACTTC
CDR3aa: CASSWTVSYEQYF

j_gene: TRBJ2-7
abundance: -
v_gene: TRBV5-8
d_gene: TRBD2
CDR3nt: TGTGCCAGCAGCTCGAGCGGGAGGGCGTCCTACGAGCAGTACTTC
CDR3aa: CASSSSGRASYEQYF

j_gene: TRBJ1-4
abundance: -
v_gene: TRBV5-4
d_gene: TRBD1
CDR3nt: TGTGCCAGCAGCACCCGAACAGGGGCGGGGGAAAAACTGTTTTTT
CDR3aa: CASSTRTGAGEKLFF

j_gene: TRBJ1-1
abundance: -
v_gene: TRBV5-1
d_gene: TRBD1
CDR3nt: TGCGCCAGCAGCTTGGTAGTTTTCGGGACAGGGGAACCTGAAGCTTTCTTT
CDR3aa: CASSLVVFGTGEPEAFF

j_gene: TRBJ2-2
abundance: few
v_gene: TRBV14
d_gene: TRBD2
CDR3nt: TGTGCCAGCAGCCAAGTCGACGGGCGGCGGGAGGGCCCCGCCGGGGAGCTGTTTTTT
CDR3aa: CASSQVDGRREGPAGELFF

j_gene: TRBJ1-5
abundance: -
v_gene: TRBV10-3
d_gene: TRBD1
CDR3nt: TGTGCCCACAGGGGGGAGGATCAGCCCCAGCATTTT
CDR3aa: CAHRGEDQPQHF

j_gene: TRBJ2-7
abundance: -
v_gene: TRBV5-1
d_gene: TRBD2
CDR3nt: TGCGCCAGCAGCTTTGAGGGCGGGAGTAGGTTAAACGAGCAGTACTTC
CDR3aa: CASSFEGGSRLNEQYF

j_gene: TRBJ2-7
abundance: -
v_gene: TRBV11-2
d_gene: TRBD1
CDR3nt: TGTGCCAGCAGCTTAATGGCACAGGGGTCCTACGAGCAGTACTTC
CDR3aa: CASSLMAQGSYEQYF

j_gene: TRBJ2-1
abundance: -
v_gene: TRBV7-6
d_gene: -
CDR3nt: TGTGCCAGCAGCCCGACTGGTAATGAGCAGTTCTTC
CDR3aa: CASSPTGNEQFF

j_gene: TRBJ2-3
abundance: -
v_gene: TRBV28
d_gene: TRBD2
CDR3nt: TGTGCCAGCAGTTTCGGCCGTAGCGGGACCGCCGATACGCAGTATTTT
CDR3aa: CASSFGRSGTADTQYF

j_gene: TRBJ2-7
abundance: -
v_gene: TRBV6-5
d_gene: TRBD1
CDR3nt: TGTGCCAGCAGTTACTTGACAGGGTTAGGGTACGAGCAGTACTTC
CDR3aa: CASSYLTGLGYEQYF

j_gene: TRBJ2-1
abundance: -
v_gene: TRBV4-1
d_gene: TRBD2
CDR3nt: TGCGCCACCCACCGGGACTACCTCGACAATGAGCAGTTCTTC
CDR3aa: CATHRDYLDNEQFF

j_gene: TRBJ1-4
abundance: -
v_gene: TRBV6-5
d_gene: -
CDR3nt: TGTGCCAGCAGTTACAGGGGTCACAATGAAAAACTGTTTTTT
CDR3aa: CASSYRGHNEKLFF

j_gene: TRBJ2-1
abundance: -
v_gene: TRBV20-1
d_gene: -
CDR3nt: TGCAGTGCTCCCTTACTCAATGAGCAGTTCTTC
CDR3aa: CSAPLLNEQFF

j_gene: TRBJ2-1
abundance: -
v_gene: TRBV11-2
d_gene: -
CDR3nt: TGTGCCAGCAGCTTCGCACAGGGACCCTACAATGAGCAGTTCTTC
CDR3aa: CASSFAQGPYNEQFF

j_gene: TRBJ2-7
abundance: -
v_gene: TRBV18
d_gene: -
CDR3nt: TGTGCCAGCTCACCCCGGGACTCGACGTACTCCTACGAGCAGTACTTC
CDR3aa: CASSPRDSTYSYEQYF

j_gene: TRBJ2-2
abundance: -
v_gene: TRBV4-2
d_gene: TRBD2
CDR3nt: TGTGCCAGCAGCCAAGTCCCCTACGGAGCGGGAGGGCCCTACGACACCGGGGAGCTGTTTTTT
CDR3aa: CASSQVPYGAGGPYDTGELFF

j_gene: TRBJ2-7
abundance: -
v_gene: TRBV5-6
d_gene: TRBD2
CDR3nt: TGTGCCAGCAGCCCGCGACTAGCGGGGTCCTACGAGCAGTACTTC
CDR3aa: CASSPRLAGSYEQYF

j_gene: TRBJ2-7
abundance: -
v_gene: TRBV27
d_gene: TRBD1
CDR3nt: TGTGCCAGCAGGGGACAGGACTCCTACGAGCAGTACTTC
CDR3aa: CASRGQDSYEQYF

j_gene: TRBJ2-1
abundance: -
v_gene: TRBV27
d_gene: TRBD1
CDR3nt: TGTGCCAGCAAAAGGGGGCCTACCTACAATGAGCAGTTCTTC
CDR3aa: CASKRGPTYNEQFF